These 10 T cell receptor beta chains originate from one sample sequenced in a study of T-cell memory formation after mild COVID-19. TCRdb processed the 5' RACE reads anew with MiXCR; each CDR3 protein has one entry. The sample shows hundreds of thousands of distinct CDR3 sequences, roughly a fifth of them seen only once. Sequences were obtained from PBMCs or a T cell subset sorted from them (not recorded which). The source is an adult woman who had mild COVID-19 (a few samples of this study predate the infection). Cell type and time point are not known.

V usage is TRBV4-3 and J usage is TRBJ1-2, with D possibly being TRBD1 (5 bases). Trimming cost V 0 bases and J 5 bases, with 10 bases left between them. The CDR3 sequence is 14 residues long. CDR1 and CDR2 (germline): LGHNA, YSLEER. The CDR3 DNA follows: TGCGCCAGCAGCCAAGATGGGGGTTTATATGGCTACACCTTC. Residues: CASSQDGGLYGYTF.

This clonotype occurred a few times. Written as DNA, the CDR3 is TGTGCCAGCAGAAGACAGGGCATGAACACTGAAGCTTTCTTT. Translation: CASRRQGMNTEAFF. The chain links TRBV5-4 to TRBJ1-1; 7 nucleotides agree with TRBD1. From germline, CDR1 is SGHNT and CDR2 YYREEE (reference sequence). The length of the CDR3 is 14 residues. V gave up 5 bases and J gave up 0 bases; unmatched junction bases: 4.

This clonotype came up a few times. V usage is TRBV7-3 and J usage is TRBJ2-1; no reliable D call. Per the germline V gene, CDR1 is SGHTA and CDR2 is FQGTGA. The CDR3 length is 15 residues. The ends were cut back, 5 bases at V and 0 bases at J, with 11 bases in the middle. Written as DNA, the CDR3 is TGTGCCAGCAGCGTAATACTGAGCTCCTACAATGAGCAGTTCTTC. It yields the protein CASSVILSSYNEQFF.

This chain connects TRBV12-3 or TRBV12-4 to TRBJ2-7; D may be TRBD2 (6 bases). V gave up 4 bases and J gave up 2 bases, with 9 bases separating them. The CDR3 is 13 amino acids. CDR3 sequence (DNA): TGTGCCAGCAGTTGGGACTCCGCCTACGAGCAGTACTTC. Encoded protein: CASSWDSAYEQYF.

This clonotype was recorded a few times. V gene TRBV24-1 combines with J gene TRBJ2-1, with D perhaps matching TRBD1 (5 bases). Germline V gene lookup returns CDR1 KGHDR and CDR2 SFDVKD. The CDR3 is 13 amino acids. V was trimmed by 2 bases and J by 11 bases, leaving 12 bases between them. CDR3 nucleotide sequence: TGTGCCACCAGTGATTCGCACAGGTTCCAGCAGTTCTTC. This encodes CATSDSHRFQQFF.

The table lists this clonotype with many counts. The chain joins TRBV12-3 or TRBV12-4 to TRBJ2-3, with unresolved D. CDR3 size: 12 residues. Trimming removed 7 bases from V and 3 bases from J, with 8 bases in between. The CDR3 protein is CASTTLTDTQYF. For the CDR3, the DNA is TGTGCCAGCACCACTCTTACAGATACGCAGTATTTT.

This clonotype was seen only a few times. This chain uses TRBV15 with TRBJ1-2; D is possibly TRBD1 (6 bases). The CDR3 runs 13 residues. Trimming took off 5 bases at V and 7 bases at J, with 14 bases between the two ends. The V gene's germline CDR1 is LNHNV and CDR2 YYDKDF (reference sequence). The CDR3 loop reads CATSSTGLGGYTF. The CDR3 nucleotides read TGTGCCACCAGCTCAACAGGGCTCGGTGGCTACACCTTC.

V and J are TRBV12-3 or TRBV12-4 and TRBJ2-3, with 9 nucleotides matching TRBD1. V trimming: 7 bases; J trimming: 4 bases; junction bases outside the gene matches: 12. This CDR3 region has 16 residues. The DNA for the CDR3 is TGTGCCAGCACCTCTACCGGGACAGGGTCCCCAGATACGCAGTATTTT. Its protein is CASTSTGTGSPDTQYF.

This clonotype was detected a few times. The chain carries TRBV3-1 and TRBJ1-2, with 8 bases aligning to TRBD1. In germline, CDR1 is LGHDT, CDR2 YNNKEL (reference sequence). V trimming: 5 bases; J trimming: 7 bases; junction bases outside the gene matches: 9. The CDR3 spans 14 residues. CDR3 loop: CASSLQGVNAGYTF. CDR3 nucleotides: TGTGCCAGCAGCTTACAGGGGGTAAATGCTGGCTACACCTTC.

There are a few counts of this clonotype. The rearrangement links TRBV9 to TRBJ1-1, with D perhaps matching TRBD1 (5 bases). The length of the CDR3 is 15 residues. V lost 0 bases to trimming and J lost 5 bases, with 14 bases between them. Germline CDR1 is SGDLS and CDR2 is YYNGEE. CDR3 sequence reads: CASSVGDVGGTEAFF. The DNA for the CDR3 is TGTGCCAGCAGCGTAGGGGATGTGGGGGGGACTGAAGCTTTCTTT.